A single sample gave rise to the 13 T cell receptor beta chains below, sequenced in a study of T cells in Graves' hyperthyroidism and ophthalmopathy. The CDR3 regions of TCR beta were amplified from RNA transcripts. The study used the HTBI primer set for a first-round RT-PCR of the TCR CDR3. TCRdb analysed the multiplex PCR reads with MiXCR anew, one entry per CDR3 protein. The data contain about 640,000 distinct CDR3 sequences, less than 25% of them seen just once; the ten biggest clones take up around a third. Input material: blood. The origin of the receptors is a man aged 25 to 40 with Graves' ophthalmopathy.

The CDR3 region is CAWSQTLRGRGSPLHF. The CDR3 DNA reads TGTGCCTGGAGCCAGACATTGCGAGGGCGAGGTTCACCCCTCCACTTT. This chain connects TRBV30 to TRBJ1-6, with D uncertain. Trimming pared 3 bases from V and 9 bases from J, leaving 21 bases between. Germline-derived CDR1 and CDR2 are GTSNPN and SVGIG (reference sequence). The CDR3 covers 16 residues.

This clonotype was found a few times. The chain carries TRBV6-2 or TRBV6-3 and TRBJ2-5; TRBD1 agrees at 9 bases. V gave up 5 bases and J gave up 4 bases; unmatched junction bases: 8. The CDR3 covers 15 residues. Germline V gene lookup returns CDR1 MNHEY and CDR2 SVGEGT. CDR3 DNA sequence: TGTGCCAGCAGTAGAGGGACAGGGAAGGGAGAGACCCAGTACTTC. Protein product: CASSRGTGKGETQYF.

The chain couples TRBV29-1 to TRBJ2-2; D may be TRBD2 (5 bases). CDR3 length equals 13 residues. V was pared by 1 base and J by 6 bases, with 9 bases between. From germline, CDR1 is SQVTM and CDR2 ANQGSEA. CDR3 in DNA: TGCAGCGTTGAAGCGGGGAGCGCCGGGGAGCTGTTTTTT. This sequence encodes CSVEAGSAGELFF.

The rearrangement links TRBV10-3 to TRBJ1-6; D unresolved. The CDR3 contains 13 residues. The V gene lost 5 bases and the J gene lost 10 bases, with 12 bases spanning the gap. Germline loops: CDR1 ENHRY, CDR2 SYGVKD. The CDR3, as DNA: TGTGCCATCAGTCGGGAGGAAAGGTCACCCCTCCACTTT. It translates to CAISREERSPLHF.

This clonotype was counted between two and nine times. The CDR3: CASSSVDREAKNIQYF. The CDR3 bases are TGTGCCAGCAGCTCCGTGGACAGGGAAGCCAAAAACATTCAGTACTTC. The genes are TRBV7-9 and TRBJ2-4; TRBD1 agrees at 8 bases. The junction had 5 bases not matched to a gene; V was cut back by 4 bases and J by 0 bases. CDR3 size: 16 residues. Per germline, CDR1 SEHNR and CDR2 FQNEAQ (reference sequence).

This clonotype came up many times. The V gene is TRBV2, the J gene TRBJ2-7, with D unclear. Germline lookup yields CDR1 SNHLY and CDR2 FYNNEI. V dropped 3 bases and J dropped 2 bases, with 17 bases sitting between them. CDR3 length equals 16 residues. CDR3: CASSDRVGPTPYEQYF. The CDR3 region has the DNA TGTGCCAGCAGTGATCGGGTTGGGCCTACACCCTACGAGCAGTACTTC.

This chain links TRBV7-9 with TRBJ2-1; no firm D call. Deletions cut 3 bases from V and 7 bases from J, with 7 bases between. CDR3 length: 12 amino acids. Germline values: CDR1 SEHNR, CDR2 FQNEAQ (reference sequence). CDR3 DNA: TGTGCCAGCAGCTTTAAAGTTAATGAGCAGTTCTTC. Protein sequence: CASSFKVNEQFF.

The chain uses TRBV3-1 and TRBJ2-2; D not resolved. The germline V and J ends were trimmed by 5 bases and 6 bases, with 7 bases remaining between them. Germline lookup yields CDR1 LGHDT and CDR2 YNNKEL (reference sequence). This CDR3 has 12 amino acids. This CDR3 is CASSIRPGELFF. CDR3 bases: TGTGCCAGCAGCATTCGCCCCGGGGAGCTGTTTTTT.

This clonotype was detected only a few times. The V call is TRBV3-1, the J call TRBJ2-3; tentatively, D is TRBD2 (5 bases). CDR3 length: 15 residues. Looked up from germline, CDR1 is LGHDT and CDR2 is YNNKEL (reference sequence). Deletions cut 0 bases from V and 6 bases from J, with 13 bases between. The DNA for the CDR3 is TGTGCCAGCAGCCAAGACCTCTTAGGCGGGGATACGCAGTATTTT. Its protein product is CASSQDLLGGDTQYF.

The genes are TRBV20-1 and TRBJ1-2; D remains unclear. V lost 1 base and J lost 4, with 10 bases in between. In germline, CDR1 is DFQATT, CDR2 SNEGSKA (reference sequence). This CDR3 contains 13 residues. The CDR3 sequence is CSARGGVGYGYTF. CDR3 coding DNA: TGCAGTGCTAGAGGCGGGGTGGGCTATGGCTACACCTTC.

This chain uses TRBV28 with TRBJ2-3; D remains ambiguous. The CDR3 sequence is 12 residues long. V was shortened by 10 bases and J by 0 bases, with 8 bases between the two germline ends. The germline V gene has CDR1 MDHEN and CDR2 SYDVKM. The CDR3 nucleotides read TGTGCCACCATGCAGAGCACAGATACGCAGTATTTT. Protein sequence: CATMQSTDTQYF.

V usage is TRBV7-6 and J usage is TRBJ2-7; TRBD2 matches 14 bases. V dropped 4 bases and J dropped 4; count of bases not matched to a gene: 9. Germline V CDR1 and CDR2: SGHVS, FNYEAQ. The CDR3 is 17 amino acids. The CDR3 DNA reads TGTGCCAGCAGCTCCAACGCCGGGACTAGCGGGAGTTACGAGCAGTACTTC. Protein product: CASSSNAGTSGSYEQYF.

The CDR3 DNA is TGTGCCAGCAGCAACCGGGACAGGGGGCGAACCGGGGAGCTGTTTTTT. Protein sequence: CASSNRDRGRTGELFF. The V call is TRBV6-2 or TRBV6-3, the J call TRBJ2-2, with 12 bases aligning to TRBD1. The CDR3 is 16 residues long. Germline-derived CDR1 and CDR2 are MNHEY and SVGEGT. J gave up 5 bases and V 6 bases, and 7 bases lay outside the gene matches.